What follows are 10 T cell receptor beta chains derived from one specimen sequenced in a study of blood T cell repertoires in COVID-19. Assay used: immunoSEQ multiplex PCR; TCRdb lists only in-frame clones, some missing. Of some 66,000 clones listed, 82% are singletons. Specimen: peripheral blood. These TCRs come from a man aged 60 to 69 with acute or convalescent COVID-19.

This clone showed up just once. At the DNA level, this CDR3 is encoded by other sequences in the same sample as well. The chain is built from TRBV5-1 and TRBJ1-1; 10 bases map to TRBD1. Germline CDR1 and CDR2: SGHRS and YFSETQ. Trimming at V came to 4 bases and at J to 1 base, leaving 1 base not matched to a gene. This CDR3 contains 14 residues. CDR3 sequence (DNA): TGCGCCAGCAGCGGACAGGGGGGGAACACTGAAGCTTTCTTT. Its translation is CASSGQGGNTEAFF.

The chain joins TRBV6-5 to TRBJ2-3; 8 bases align to TRBD2. V lost 7 bases to trimming and J lost 7 bases; unmatched junction nucleotides: 10. The germline gives CDR1 MNHEY, CDR2 SVGAGI. CDR3 length: 14 amino acids. The CDR3 region is CASTRGGTRNTQYF. CDR3 in DNA: TGTGCCAGCACCCGGGGGGGCACACGGAATACGCAGTATTTT.

This clone showed up just once. The rearrangement joins TRBV14 to TRBJ1-1, with D hard to call. This CDR3 comprises 15 residues. Trimming pared 4 bases from V and 0 bases from J, leaving 12 bases between. Germline V gene lookup returns CDR1 SGHDN and CDR2 FVKESK. CDR3 nucleotide sequence: TGTGCCAGCAGCCGCAACGTCGCAGTGAACACTGAAGCTTTCTTT. It codes for CASSRNVAVNTEAFF.

The rearrangement links TRBV18 to TRBJ2-5; 7 bases fit TRBD2. Germline loops: CDR1 KGHSH, CDR2 LQKENI. The length of the CDR3 is 16 residues. With 2 bases clipped from V and 4 bases from J, the junction kept 10 bases outside the gene matches. CDR3 in DNA: TGTGCCAGCTCACCAATAGCGACTAGCTGGGGAGAGACCCAGTACTTC. Its protein product is CASSPIATSWGETQYF.

The gene calls are TRBV7-9 and TRBJ2-5, with 14 bases fitting TRBD2. The length of the CDR3 is 19 residues. Trimming removed 1 base from V and 4 bases from J; junction bases left unmatched: 11. The germline V gene has CDR1 SEHNR and CDR2 FQNEAQ (reference sequence). The CDR3 protein is CASSLGAGTSGGVGETQYF. The CDR3 DNA reads TGTGCCAGCAGCTTAGGGGCCGGGACTAGCGGGGGTGTAGGAGAGACCCAGTACTTC.

The rearrangement links TRBV5-4 to TRBJ2-7; tentatively, D is TRBD2 (5 bases). Germline V gene sequence: CDR1 SGHNT, CDR2 YYREEE (reference sequence). CDR3 length: 14 amino acids. The ends were cut back, 1 base at V and 6 bases at J, with 14 bases in the middle. For the CDR3, the DNA is TGTGCCAGCAGCTTGAACCTTGAGGGCGGCGAGCAGTACTTC. The encoded protein is CASSLNLEGGEQYF.

The chain employs TRBV7-2 and TRBJ2-2, with 12 bases identical to TRBD2. V was pared by 1 base and J by 1 base, with 4 bases of the junction left unmatched. The germline V gene has CDR1 SGHTA and CDR2 FQGNSA. The CDR3 runs to 18 residues. Here the CDR3 DNA reads TGTGCCAGCAGCTTAGAACTAGCGGGGGGCGTGAACACCGGGGAGCTGTTTTTT. Residues: CASSLELAGGVNTGELFF.

The chain uses TRBV7-2 and TRBJ1-2, with TRBD1 identical over 9 bases. In germline, CDR1 is SGHTA, CDR2 FQGNSA. The trim removed 5 bases at V and 5 bases at J, leaving 9 bases unmatched. The CDR3 loop spans 15 amino acids. This CDR3 reads CASSVGTGLGYGYTF. The CDR3 DNA follows: TGTGCCAGCAGCGTCGGGACAGGGCTTGGATATGGCTACACCTTC.

J is TRBJ1-3 and V is TRBV2, with no clear D. Germline-derived CDR1 and CDR2 are SNHLY and FYNNEI. The V gene lost 10 bases and the J gene lost 0 bases, with 7 bases spanning the gap. This CDR3 is built from 12 residues. CDR3 protein: CATAYSGNTIYF. Here the CDR3 DNA reads TGTGCCACCGCGTACTCTGGAAACACCATATATTTT. Supplemented by reference TRBV2 and TRBJ1-3, the full variable domain reads EPEVTQTPSHQVTQMGQEVILRCVPISNHLYFYWYRQILGQKVEFLVSFYNNEISEKSEIFDDQFSVERPDGSNFTLKIRSTKLEDSAMYFCATAYSGNTIYFGEGSWLTVV.

The CDR3 nucleotides read TGTGCCAGCAGCTTCGAGGGGGCCCCCAACACTGAAGCTTTCTTT. It codes for CASSFEGAPNTEAFF. The V gene is TRBV11-2, the J gene TRBJ1-1; 7 nucleotides agree with TRBD1. The CDR3 consists of 15 residues. Germline lookup yields CDR1 SGHAT and CDR2 FQNNGV. V lost 3 bases, J lost 2 bases, and 6 bases stayed unmatched.